These 9 T cell receptor beta chains share one sample of origin, sequenced in a study of CD8+ T cells in alopecia areata. Sequencing templates came from extracted RNA that was reverse transcribed into cDNA. TCRdb keeps only in-frame clones here, not all; method: immunoSEQ multiplex PCR. The sample holds about 210,000 clones, over 60% seen once. Described treatment: oral pan-JAK inhibitor, 5-10 mg twice daily. The sequences come from CD4+ T cells sorted from blood, collected at week 4, from a patient treated with tofacitinib. Source of these receptors: a human donor with alopecia areata.

The V call is TRBV9, the J call TRBJ2-1; D not resolved. V was trimmed by 0 bases and J by 0 bases, leaving 13 bases between them. This CDR3 has 17 residues. CDR1 and CDR2 from the germline V gene are SGDLS and YYNGEE. CDR3: CASSVEAGASSYNEQFF. The CDR3 nucleotides are TGTGCCAGCAGCGTAGAGGCAGGTGCTAGCTCCTACAATGAGCAGTTCTTC.

V and J are TRBV2 and TRBJ1-1; D remains unclear. V gave up 7 bases and J gave up 0 bases, with 9 bases separating them. Looked up from germline, CDR1 is SNHLY and CDR2 is FYNNEI. The CDR3 has 13 residues. The CDR3 reads CASNRVVNTEAFF. The CDR3 nucleotides read TGTGCCAGCAATAGGGTAGTGAACACTGAAGCTTTCTTT.

This rearrangement joins TRBV6-5 to TRBJ1-2; possibly TRBD1 for D (6 bases). CDR1 MNHEY and CDR2 SVGAGI come from the germline V gene. The V and J ends lost 2 bases and 6 bases respectively, with 16 bases between them. The CDR3 sequence is 15 residues long. The CDR3 is CASSYGQGRSDGYTF. The CDR3 region has the DNA TGTGCCAGCAGTTACGGCCAGGGGCGATCTGATGGCTACACCTTC.

V and J are TRBV9 and TRBJ2-3, with D uncertain. V lost 2 bases to trimming and J lost 4 bases, with 11 bases between them. From germline, CDR1 is SGDLS and CDR2 YYNGEE. This CDR3 comprises 14 residues. The CDR3 sequence is CASSVSDRPDTQYF. Here the CDR3 DNA reads TGTGCCAGCAGCGTGTCGGATCGCCCAGATACGCAGTATTTT.

The chain joins TRBV30 to TRBJ1-4; TRBD1 agrees at 7 bases. V gave up 1 base and J gave up 8 bases; unmatched junction bases: 7. The germline CDR1 and CDR2 sequences are GTSNPN and SVGIG (reference sequence). The CDR3 contains 14 residues. CDR3 nucleotides: TGTGCCTGGAGTGGACAGGGTCTACGAGAAAAACTGTTTTTT. It codes for CAWSGQGLREKLFF.

The V and J genes are TRBV30 and TRBJ2-5, with 8 bases that match TRBD2. CDR1 GTSNPN and CDR2 SVGIG come from the germline V gene (reference sequence). The CDR3 contains 14 residues. Trimming cost V 3 bases and J 5 bases; bases outside gene matches: 8. CDR3 residues: CAWRVGGASETQYF. CDR3 DNA: TGTGCCTGGAGAGTCGGGGGGGCGTCCGAGACCCAGTACTTC.

The chain combines TRBV6-5 with TRBJ2-7; tentatively, D is TRBD1 or TRBD2 (5 bases each). Germline V CDR1 and CDR2: MNHEY, SVGAGI. The CDR3 contains 12 residues. Trimming removed 2 bases from V and 9 bases from J, with 11 bases in between. CDR3 loop: CASSYEGRMQYF. DNA of the CDR3: TGTGCCAGCAGTTACGAGGGACGTATGCAGTACTTC.

The sample holds one count of this clone. V gene TRBV5-1 combines with J gene TRBJ1-2; D might be TRBD1 (6 bases). The V gene's germline CDR1 is SGHRS and CDR2 YFSETQ. Trimming stripped 0 bases from V and 7 bases from J, with 19 bases between. CDR3 length: 16 residues. The CDR3: CASSLETTGGVGGYTF. The CDR3 DNA reads as TGCGCCAGCAGCTTGGAGACGACAGGTGGGGTCGGTGGCTACACCTTC.

The V gene is TRBV7-9, the J gene TRBJ1-2, with 7 bases that match TRBD1. The CDR3 runs to 13 residues. Germline CDR1 reads SEHNR; CDR2 reads FQNEAQ (reference sequence). The V and J ends lost 1 base and 6 bases, in that order; junction bases with no gene match: 2. The CDR3 DNA sequence: TGTGCCAGCAGCTTAGGACAGGGAGATGGCTACACCTTC. It yields the protein CASSLGQGDGYTF.